This T cell receptor beta chain comes out of a study of human T cells and chemical hapten exposure (dated by TCRdb to about 2021). For the study in its entirety: For sensitization, 2% DPC in acetone was applied to a roughly 2 cm by roughly 2 cm area of upper inner arm skin. Weekly therapeutic DPC doses were additionally applied to the scalp of patients throughout the roughly 25-week study period. Patch testing on the upper back used Finn chambers containing 0.01% DPC, with scoring done after 6 days according to International Contact Dermatitis Research Group standards. Most of the patients in the cohort were female, and the cohort covered alopecia areata with under or over 50% scalp involvement, alopecia totalis and alopecia universalis. Libraries were pooled for sequencing, and variation in per-sample TCR yields was attributed mainly to small differences in library volumes within the pool. In alopecia patients, the study followed how the peripheral blood TCR repertoire changed in vivo over primary and secondary sensitization to diphenylcyclopropenone (DPC), a hapten. Blood samples were taken from patients before sensitization (week 0) and at 2, 6 and about 24 weeks after DPC sensitization. Blood for TCR sequencing was provided by twenty-nine alopecia patients at one to four time points (pre-sensitization, 2, 6 and 24 weeks). What the work shows at the level of the full study, not this receptor alone: The number of TCRs above 1 in 1000 frequency did not change with DPC sensitization; there was no evidence of global repertoire structure alterations. Patch test score was positively correlated with the number of PT1 expanded TCRs, with significance at thresholds 8, 16 and 32 but not at 4. Repeated subsampling changed both the strength of the expansion versus patch-test correlation and the threshold at which the correlation became significant. Significantly more large CDR3 similarity clusters were formed by expanded TCRs than by pre-sensitization or healthy control sets, consistent with antigen-driven responses. All patients had alopecia, a presumed autoimmune disease, so their immune response might differ from that of healthy individuals.

This clonotype was counted ten times or more. It lacks a known antigen. No base qualities exist here, and no much larger clone lies one base off it. V loses 1 base at its end and J loses 10 bases; junction bases beyond the gene matches: 8. From the germline V gene, CDR1 is SGHTA and CDR2 is FQGNSA. The CDR3 goes from the cysteine to the phenylalanine over 16 residues. Just the 48-base CDR3 DNA is kept, in frame starting at base 1. The time point label for this specimen denotes: pre-sensitization, week 0. The sample's treatment or condition, from its label and the paper: therapeutic diphenylcyclopropenone sensitization with weekly scalp DPC. Blood at each patch-test visit was drawn before the patch test was applied. Patients were eligible if aged 18 to 70, diagnosed with alopecia and judged suitable for DPC therapy, and pregnant patients were excluded. Total RNA was extracted from unfractionated whole blood that had been collected in Tempus Blood RNA tubes.

The library was produced with RACE. Sequencing relied on a NextSeq 500. During library preparation, unique molecular identifiers were attached to individual cDNA molecules so that TCRs could be counted quantitatively and reproducibly. From each blood RNA sample, both TCR alpha and TCR beta chains were sequenced. Turning to the authors' computational methods: A median of around 100,000 TCRs per sample was observed, with a range of 23,224 to 690,600. V, J and CDR3 annotation of the TCR reads was performed with the Decombinator software suite. For the PS versus PT1 abundance plots, all samples were subsampled to the same number of TCRs (28,000). Expanded TCRs were defined as absent before sensitization and observed at least eight times at the 2-week time point. TCRdb reprocessing: public reads trimmed at Q25 with fastp, clones called with MiXCR, in-frame beta chains kept. CDR3 protein sequences are deduplicated, and each keeps its most common genes and DNA. TCRdb's processing, not the authors' own work, is the source of the V and J calls. This sample lists about 300,000 distinct CDR3 sequences; around 5.5% were detected once. The ten largest clones take up about 8.2% of the sample.

Sequencing used whole blood, obtained in connection with sensitization to the hapten diphenylcyclopropenone (DPC). This TCR derives from a woman younger than 30 with alopecia areata. Some clones in this sample may be carry-over from other donors' samples. Recombination linked TRBV7-2 to TRBJ2-1; TRBD1 lines up with 12 middle nucleotides. The sequenced DNA is TGTGCCAGCAGCTTAGTTATAGGGACAGGGGGCAACGAGCAGTTCTTC. Translated, this gives CASSLVIGTGGNEQFF. When the CDR3 is completed using the reference TRBV7-2 and TRBJ2-1 genes on either side, the full variable domain is GAGVSQSPSNKVTEKGKDVELRCDPISGHTALYWYRQSLGQGLEFLIYFQGNSAPDKSGLPSDRFSAERTGGSVSTLTIQRTQQEDSAVYLCASSLVIGTGGNEQFFGPGTRLTVL.